Each of the 10 T cell receptor beta chains below was sequenced from the same sample in a study of identical twins. TCRdb itself ran the 5' RACE reads through MiXCR, one entry per CDR3 protein. Of just over 450,000 distinct CDR3 sequences in the sample, more than 13% were seen once. These data were likewise used in another study, on yellow fever vaccine responses in identical twins.

The sample taken for sequencing was CD4+ T cells sorted from blood. These receptors all stem from a woman aged 18-35 years in good health.

In its sample, this clonotype was seen a few times. The chain recombines TRBV20-1 with TRBJ2-2; 8 nucleotides agree with TRBD1. Germline V gene sequence: CDR1 DFQATT, CDR2 SNEGSKA (reference sequence). V was clipped by 3 bases and J by 0 bases; unmatched bases: 12. The CDR3 is made up of 18 amino acids. The CDR3 sequence is CSARAPTGAGPNTGELFF. The DNA for the CDR3 is TGCAGTGCTAGGGCCCCGACAGGGGCGGGACCGAACACCGGGGAGCTGTTTTTT.

This clonotype was seen only a few times. This chain connects TRBV7-9 to TRBJ2-1; 9 nucleotides agree with TRBD1. Germline lookup yields CDR1 SEHNR and CDR2 FQNEAQ (reference sequence). The CDR3 covers 13 residues. V trimming: 11 bases; J trimming: 6 bases; junction bases outside the gene matches: 8. CDR3 bases: TGTGCCGCCACCGGGACAGGGATCAATGAGCAGTTCTTC. It codes for CAATGTGINEQFF.

This chain connects TRBV12-3 or TRBV12-4 to TRBJ2-3, with 10 bases fitting TRBD2. This CDR3 contains 16 residues. The ends lost 6 bases at V and 3 bases at J; junction bases unmatched: 9. CDR3 DNA: TGTGCCAGCAGCTCGGGACTAGCGCGTGTGACAGATACGCAGTATTTT. Its protein product is CASSSGLARVTDTQYF.

This clonotype came up a few times. V and J are TRBV12-3 or TRBV12-4 and TRBJ2-3, with 11 bases aligning to TRBD2. V dropped 6 bases and J dropped 3; count of bases not matched to a gene: 5. The CDR3 is 15 amino acids. The CDR3 region has the DNA TGTGCCAGCAGCTATACTAGCGGGAGAACAGATACGCAGTATTTT. This translates into CASSYTSGRTDTQYF.

This clonotype was seen more than once but under ten times. The chain has TRBV4-3 and TRBJ2-3; no clear D gene. V was clipped by 0 bases and J by 9 bases, with 10 bases between them. The CDR3 extends over 13 amino acids. Per the germline V gene, CDR1 is LGHNA and CDR2 is YSLEER. CDR3 region: CASSQDSSATQYF. The CDR3, as DNA: TGCGCCAGCAGCCAAGATAGCTCAGCCACGCAGTATTTT.

This clonotype has more than one count but fewer than ten. V is TRBV2 and J is TRBJ2-1; possibly TRBD2 for D (6 bases). Germline values: CDR1 SNHLY, CDR2 FYNNEI. The CDR3 consists of 13 residues. The V end lost 2 bases, the J end lost 9 bases, and 11 bases lay between the germline ends. CDR3 residues: CASSERTAGEQFF. In DNA, the CDR3 is TGTGCCAGCAGTGAACGCACAGCGGGTGAGCAGTTCTTC.

V usage is TRBV19 and J usage is TRBJ2-6; tentatively, D is TRBD1 (5 bases). In germline, CDR1 is LNHDA, CDR2 SQIVND (reference sequence). The V end was cut by 9 bases, the J end by 3 bases, with 9 bases between. The CDR3 sequence is 13 residues long. The DNA for the CDR3 is TGTGCCAGCAGGGTAGTTGGGGCCAACGTCCTGACTTTC. Translation: CASRVVGANVLTF.

This clonotype was counted a few times. This sequence joins TRBV6-2 or TRBV6-3 and TRBJ2-2, with D unclear. The V end was cut by 7 bases, the J end by 7 bases, with 7 bases between. CDR1 and CDR2 (germline): MNHEY, SVGEGT. The CDR3 loop spans 11 amino acids. CDR3 bases: TGTGCCAGCAAGTGGATCGGGGAGCTGTTTTTT. It is translated as CASKWIGELFF.

This clonotype has just a few counts. The V call is TRBV7-2, the J call TRBJ2-7; 10 bases agree with TRBD2. Germline assignment: CDR1 SGHTA and CDR2 FQGNSA. The CDR3 is 16 residues long. The ends lost 1 base at V and 1 base at J; junction bases unmatched: 4. The CDR3 bases are TGTGCCAGCAGCTTAGTTGGGACTAGCGTATCCTACGAGCAGTACTTC. This gives the protein CASSLVGTSVSYEQYF.

This clonotype was seen a few times. The rearrangement links TRBV7-9 to TRBJ2-1, with a possible D match to TRBD2 (5 bases). The CDR3 covers 16 residues. The V gene's germline CDR1 is SEHNR and CDR2 FQNEAQ (reference sequence). The V and J ends lost 1 base and 8 bases respectively, with 18 bases between them. The CDR3 region is CASSLGSLLASDEQFF. Here the CDR3 DNA reads TGTGCCAGCAGCTTAGGTTCCTTGCTAGCTTCCGATGAGCAGTTCTTC.